The 27 T cell receptor beta chains below come from one sample, sequenced in a study of blood T cell repertoires in COVID-19. Profiled with immunoSEQ multiplex PCR; TCRdb holds only in-frame clones, not every one. This repertoire shows under 550,000 clones, 80% to 90% found once; its top ten account for less than 0.95%. The sample taken for sequencing was peripheral blood. The source of these receptors is a man younger than 30 with COVID-19, enrolled during active disease.

V usage is TRBV3-1 (or the pseudogene TRBV3-2) and J usage is TRBJ2-1; 9 nucleotides align to TRBD2. CDR1 is LGHDT, CDR2 YNNKEL, per germline (reference sequence). The CDR3 has 14 amino acids. V dropped 11 bases and J dropped 4; count of bases not matched to a gene: 9. The CDR3 DNA reads as TGTGCCGTTTCCCTAGCGGGGCCTTACAATGAGCAGTTCTTC. Its translation is CAVSLAGPYNEQFF.

This chain joins TRBV5-1 and TRBJ2-5; TRBD2 aligns across 7 bases. Looked up from germline, CDR1 is SGHRS and CDR2 is YFSETQ. J gave up 7 bases and V 0 bases, and 9 bases lay outside the gene matches. The CDR3 runs to 15 residues. Here the CDR3 reads CASSLEDRGGGTQYF. The CDR3, as DNA: TGCGCCAGCAGCTTGGAAGATCGCGGGGGTGGGACCCAGTACTTC.

The rearrangement uses TRBV5-4 and TRBJ2-7, with TRBD1 matching over 9 bases. The CDR3 extends over 14 amino acids. Germline V CDR1 and CDR2: SGHNT, YYREEE (reference sequence). J lost 5 bases, V lost 7 bases, and 10 bases had no gene match. In nucleotides, the CDR3 is TGTGCCAGCGCTTACCGGGACAGGGTGAACGAGCAGTACTTC. It codes for CASAYRDRVNEQYF.

CDR3 region: CASTYSGGASQTQYF. The CDR3 DNA sequence: TGTGCCAGCACCTACTCGGGGGGGGCCTCACAGACCCAGTACTTC. The V gene is TRBV5-4, the J gene TRBJ2-5; 8 nucleotides agree with TRBD2. CDR3 length: 15 residues. Germline CDR1 is SGHNT and CDR2 is YYREEE (reference sequence). Losses at the gene ends were 6 bases for V and 6 bases for J; bases not matched to a gene: 13. Combining the CDR3 with reference TRBV5-4 and TRBJ2-5 gives the whole variable domain ETGVTQSPTHLIKTRGQQVTLRCSSQSGHNTVSWYQQALGQGPQFIFQYYREEENGRGNFPPRFSGLQFPNYSSELNVNALELDDSALYLCASTYSGGASQTQYFGPGTRLLVL.

This clone came up once. Mismatch with germline at one junction end may stem from a read error. V gene TRBV6-5 combines with J gene TRBJ1-5; D is undetermined. CDR3 size: 15 residues. Per the germline V gene, CDR1 is MNHEY and CDR2 is SVGAGI. Written as DNA, the CDR3 is TGTGCCAGCAGTGACTCCGGGAAGGGCCATCAGCCCCAGCATTTT. Protein: CASSDSGKGHQPQHF.

The chain is built from TRBV6-1 and TRBJ1-4; the match to TRBD1 covers 8 bases. With V trimmed by 3 bases and J by 8 bases, 14 bases remained unmatched. The germline gives CDR1 MNHNS, CDR2 SASEGT. CDR3 size: 17 residues. The CDR3 region has the DNA TGTGCCAGCAGTGATTGGACAGGGCGGGCGTCTAGGGAAAAACTGTTTTTT. This encodes CASSDWTGRASREKLFF.

The CDR3 DNA is TGCGCCAGCAATGGACTAGCGGAGGGCAATGAGCAGTTCTTC. This gives the protein CASNGLAEGNEQFF. The V gene is TRBV5-1, the J gene TRBJ2-1, with 10 nucleotides matching TRBD2. Germline CDR1 reads SGHRS; CDR2 reads YFSETQ. CDR3 length: 14 residues. V dropped 6 bases and J dropped 6; count of bases not matched to a gene: 6.

This CDR3 reads CASSLFRTGGTTEAFF. CDR3 sequence (DNA): TGTGCCAGCAGTTTATTCCGGACGGGGGGAACCACTGAAGCTTTCTTT. The rearrangement links TRBV28 to TRBJ1-1; perhaps TRBD1 as D (5 bases). CDR3 length equals 16 residues. Germline V lookup: CDR1 MDHEN, CDR2 SYDVKM. V was pared by 1 base and J by 4 bases, with 16 bases between. Combining the CDR3 with reference TRBV28 and TRBJ1-1 gives the whole variable domain DVKVTQSSRYLVKRTGEKVFLECVQDMDHENMFWYRQDPGLGLRLIYFSYDVKMKEKGDIPEGYSVSREKKERFSLILESASTNQTSMYLCASSLFRTGGTTEAFFGQGTRLTVV.

V usage is TRBV5-6 and J usage is TRBJ2-1, with 7 bases identical to TRBD1. Per the germline V gene, CDR1 is SGHDT and CDR2 is YYEEEE. J was trimmed by 8 bases and V by 2 bases; bases with no gene match: 1. The CDR3 has 12 residues. This CDR3 reads CASSLGQDEQFF. Here the CDR3 DNA reads TGTGCCAGCAGCTTAGGACAGGATGAGCAGTTCTTC.

The chain combines TRBV7-3 with TRBJ2-3; unclear D gene. V was shortened by 2 bases and J by 2 bases, with 8 bases between the two germline ends. Germline CDR1 is SGHTA and CDR2 is FQGTGA. The CDR3 consists of 14 residues. This chain's CDR3 is CASSLWQNTDTQYF. The CDR3 DNA follows: TGTGCCAGCAGCTTATGGCAGAACACAGATACGCAGTATTTT.

This rearrangement joins TRBV6-5 to TRBJ1-2; 9 bases match TRBD1. The V segment lost 7 bases and the J segment 1 base; nucleotides outside the gene matches: 7. This CDR3 has 15 residues. Germline V CDR1 and CDR2: MNHEY, SVGAGI. For the CDR3, the DNA is TGTGCCAGCATGGGGACAGGGCAGAGTAACTATGGCTACACCTTC. It translates to CASMGTGQSNYGYTF.

The rearrangement uses TRBV5-8 and TRBJ2-1, with TRBD2 matching over 9 bases. The CDR3 runs to 16 residues. The germline CDR1 and CDR2 sequences are SGHTS and YDEGEE. Unmatched junction bases numbered 13, after V lost 5 bases and J lost 7 bases. The CDR3 nucleotides are TGTGCCAGCAGTCCAACGGCGAGCGGGAGGTTGAATGAGCAGTTCTTC. Residues: CASSPTASGRLNEQFF. Complete variable domain (other parts from reference TRBV5-8 and TRBJ2-1): EAGVTQSPTHLIKTRGQQATLRCSPISGHTSVYWYQQALGLGLQFLLWYDEGEERNRGNFPPRFSGRQFPNYSSELNVNALELEDSALYLCASSPTASGRLNEQFFGPGTRLTVL.

The rearrangement links TRBV5-4 to TRBJ1-2; D unclear. V lost 0 bases to trimming and J lost 0 bases, with 9 bases between them. This CDR3 has 15 amino acids. The V gene's germline CDR1 is SGHNT and CDR2 YYREEE (reference sequence). The CDR3 spells CASSLVALSNYGYTF. CDR3 sequence (DNA): TGTGCCAGCAGCTTGGTCGCGCTTTCTAACTATGGCTACACCTTC.

J is TRBJ1-1 and V is TRBV13, with 7 bases lining up with TRBD1. Per germline, CDR1 PRHDT and CDR2 FYEKMQ (reference sequence). The CDR3 contains 14 residues. Unmatched junction bases numbered 6, after V lost 5 bases and J lost 3 bases. CDR3 residues: CASSPRGLDTEAFF. CDR3 bases: TGTGCCAGCAGCCCGAGGGGGCTAGACACTGAAGCTTTCTTT.

Turning to this clone: Other DNA sequences in this specimen translate into the identical CDR3. This CDR3 is CASSLGDTSYEQYF. The CDR3 region has the DNA TGTGCCAGCAGCTTAGGAGACACATCCTACGAGCAGTACTTC. This chain connects TRBV7-9 to TRBJ2-7; no clear D. V dropped 1 base and J dropped 1 base, with 8 bases sitting between them. The CDR3 spans 14 residues. CDR1 is SEHNR and CDR2 is FQNEAQ in the germline V gene (reference sequence).

Here the CDR3 reads CASSLGQGGEKLFF. The CDR3 nucleotides are TGTGCCAGCAGTCTAGGACAGGGGGGGGAAAAACTGTTTTTT. The V gene is TRBV6-6, the J gene TRBJ1-4, with 10 positions matching TRBD1. The CDR3 is 14 amino acids. Germline V gene lookup returns CDR1 MNHNY and CDR2 SVGAGI (reference sequence). With 5 bases clipped from V and 8 bases from J, the junction kept 5 bases outside the gene matches.

This clone was seen a handful of times. V and J are TRBV7-8 and TRBJ2-5, with TRBD2 matching 8 bases. CDR3 length: 18 amino acids. In germline, CDR1 is SGHVS, CDR2 FQNEAQ. The V and J ends lost 3 bases and 5 bases, in that order; junction bases with no gene match: 17. Written as DNA, the CDR3 is TGTGCCAGCAGCTTGACTAACTCCCGGGGGGGCCGGGGGGAGACCCAGTACTTC. Protein product: CASSLTNSRGGRGETQYF.

V usage is TRBV6-7 and J usage is TRBJ1-4; a weak D match, TRBD1 (6 bases). TRBV6-7 is an ORF, with its function uncertain. V was trimmed by 0 bases and J by 2 bases, leaving 7 bases between them. The CDR3 length is 15 residues. The CDR3 nucleotides read TGTGCCAGCAGTTACTCTCAGGGGACTAATGAAAAACTGTTTTTT. Encoded protein: CASSYSQGTNEKLFF.

CDR3 residues: CATTSTGATGELFF. The CDR3 DNA follows: TGTGCCACCACCTCGACAGGGGCCACCGGGGAGCTGTTTTTT. V is TRBV24-1 and J is TRBJ2-2; TRBD1 aligns across 8 bases. This CDR3 has 14 residues. J lost 4 bases, V lost 8 bases, and 5 bases had no gene match. Germline CDR1 reads KGHDR; CDR2 reads SFDVKD.

The chain recombines TRBV5-1 with TRBJ1-3; TRBD1 might be the D (5 bases). The CDR3 is 15 residues long. V was cut by 4 bases and J by 3 bases, with 14 bases left in between. Germline-derived CDR1 and CDR2 are SGHRS and YFSETQ. The CDR3 loop reads CASSQDGGVGNTIYF. CDR3 DNA sequence: TGCGCCAGCAGCCAAGACGGGGGAGTTGGAAACACCATATATTTT.

J is TRBJ2-3 and V is TRBV4-1; 7 positions match TRBD1. Per germline, CDR1 MGHRA and CDR2 YSYEKL. The trim removed 6 bases at V and 1 base at J, leaving 7 bases unmatched. CDR3 length: 15 residues. The CDR3 coding sequence is TGCGCCAGCAGGGCCAGGGGGTTTGGCACAGATACGCAGTATTTT. It yields the protein CASRARGFGTDTQYF.

The V and J genes are TRBV30 and TRBJ2-2, with 13 bases matching TRBD2. Germline loops: CDR1 GTSNPN, CDR2 SVGIG (reference sequence). The CDR3 has 17 amino acids. Germline trimming cut 1 base from V and 4 bases from J; bases unmatched to any gene: 6. CDR3 coding DNA: TGTGCCTGGAGTGACGGACTAGCGGGAGAAGGCACCGGGGAGCTGTTTTTT. Translation gives CAWSDGLAGEGTGELFF.

The chain is built from TRBV7-3 and TRBJ2-1; 10 bases are a match to TRBD2. The CDR3 loop spans 14 amino acids. The germline CDR1 and CDR2 sequences are SGHTA and FQGTGA. Trimming took 5 bases from V and 3 from J; bases not matched to a gene: 1. In nucleotides, the CDR3 is TGTGCCAGCAGCGCTAGCGGGGGCTACAATGAGCAGTTCTTC. Translating it yields CASSASGGYNEQFF.

The V gene is TRBV9, the J gene TRBJ1-2, with D maybe TRBD1 (6 bases). The CDR3 spans 16 residues. Germline assignment: CDR1 SGDLS and CDR2 YYNGEE. The V end lost 1 base, the J end lost 6 bases, and 19 bases lay between the germline ends. CDR3 sequence reads: CASSVWEEGGPNGYTF. CDR3 nucleotide sequence: TGTGCCAGCAGCGTATGGGAGGAGGGGGGGCCCAATGGCTACACCTTC.

The rearrangement joins TRBV30 to TRBJ1-1; D is unclear. Germline V gene data show CDR1 as GTSNPN and CDR2 as SVGIG (reference sequence). Trimming took off 4 bases at V and 1 base at J, with 13 bases between the two ends. The CDR3 loop spans 14 amino acids. CDR3 protein: CAWTRNTENTEAFF. Here the CDR3 DNA reads TGTGCCTGGACGAGAAACACAGAGAACACTGAAGCTTTCTTT.

This clone was observed a single time. The junction differs from germline at one of its ends, possibly a read error. J is TRBJ1-2 and V is TRBV5-1; D is unclear. The CDR3 has 16 residues. Germline-derived CDR1 and CDR2 are SGHRS and YFSETQ. The CDR3 coding sequence is TGCGCCAGCAGCCCGGGCCGGGAGAACGATGTCAGTCGTCTTCTCTTC. Protein: CASSPGRENDVSRLLF.

The sample holds one count of this clone. The V and J genes are TRBV5-1 and TRBJ2-4; maybe TRBD1 (5 bases). CDR1 SGHRS and CDR2 YFSETQ come from the germline V gene. V lost 0 bases to trimming and J lost 8 bases, with 12 bases between them. The CDR3 spans 14 residues. This chain's CDR3 is CASSLVAGMDIQYF. The CDR3 DNA follows: TGCGCCAGCAGCTTGGTGGCAGGGATGGACATTCAGTACTTC.